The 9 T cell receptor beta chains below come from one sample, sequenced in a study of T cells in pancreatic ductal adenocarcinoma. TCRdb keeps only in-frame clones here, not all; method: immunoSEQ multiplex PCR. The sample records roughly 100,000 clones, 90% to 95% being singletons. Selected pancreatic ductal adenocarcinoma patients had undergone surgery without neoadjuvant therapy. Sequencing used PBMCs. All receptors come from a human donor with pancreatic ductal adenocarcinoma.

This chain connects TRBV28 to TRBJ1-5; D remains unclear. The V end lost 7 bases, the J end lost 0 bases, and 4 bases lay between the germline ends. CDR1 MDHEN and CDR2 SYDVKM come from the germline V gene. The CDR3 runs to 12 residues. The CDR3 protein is CASTYSNQPQHF. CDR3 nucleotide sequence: TGTGCCAGCACCTATAGCAATCAGCCCCAGCATTTT. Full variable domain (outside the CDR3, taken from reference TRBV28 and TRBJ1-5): DVKVTQSSRYLVKRTGEKVFLECVQDMDHENMFWYRQDPGLGLRLIYFSYDVKMKEKGDIPEGYSVSREKKERFSLILESASTNQTSMYLCASTYSNQPQHFGDGTRLSIL.

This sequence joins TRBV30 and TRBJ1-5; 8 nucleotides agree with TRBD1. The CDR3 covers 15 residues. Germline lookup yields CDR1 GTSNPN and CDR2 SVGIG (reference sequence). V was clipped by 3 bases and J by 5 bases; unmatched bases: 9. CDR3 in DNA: TGTGCCTGGAGCTTCGCAGGGGGCCTTCATCAGCCCCAGCATTTT. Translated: CAWSFAGGLHQPQHF. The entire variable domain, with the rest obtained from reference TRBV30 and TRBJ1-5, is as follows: SQTIHQWPATLVQPVGSPLSLECTVEGTSNPNLYWYRQAAGRGLQLLFYSVGIGQISSEVPQNLSASRPQDRQFILSSKKLLLSDSGFYLCAWSFAGGLHQPQHFGDGTRLSIL.

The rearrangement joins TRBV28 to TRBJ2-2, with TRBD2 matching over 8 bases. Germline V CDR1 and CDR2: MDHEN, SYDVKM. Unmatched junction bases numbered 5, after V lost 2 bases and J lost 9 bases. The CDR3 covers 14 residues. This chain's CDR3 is CASSLGGTRRELFF. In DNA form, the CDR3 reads TGTGCCAGCAGTTTAGGGGGGACTAGAAGGGAGCTGTTTTTT.

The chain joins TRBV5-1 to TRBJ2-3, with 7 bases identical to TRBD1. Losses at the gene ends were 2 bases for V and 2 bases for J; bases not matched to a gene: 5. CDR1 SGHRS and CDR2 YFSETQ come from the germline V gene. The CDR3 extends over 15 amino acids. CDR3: CASSFQGGDTDTQYF. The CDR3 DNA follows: TGCGCCAGCAGCTTTCAAGGGGGCGACACAGATACGCAGTATTTT.

CDR3 in DNA: TGTGCCAGCAGCTTATTGATGCAAGCCGAGCAGTACTTC. Translating gives CASSLLMQAEQYF. This rearrangement joins TRBV7-8 to TRBJ2-7; D not resolved. CDR1 SGHVS and CDR2 FQNEAQ come from the germline V gene. The CDR3 totals 13 residues. Trimming cost V 2 bases and J 6 bases, with 11 bases left between them.

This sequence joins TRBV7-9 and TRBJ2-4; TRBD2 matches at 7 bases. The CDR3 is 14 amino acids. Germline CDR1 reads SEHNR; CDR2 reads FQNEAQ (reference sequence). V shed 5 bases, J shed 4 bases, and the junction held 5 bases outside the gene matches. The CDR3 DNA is TGTGCCAGCAGCCCGGACGGGGGGAAAAACATTCAGTACTTC. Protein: CASSPDGGKNIQYF.

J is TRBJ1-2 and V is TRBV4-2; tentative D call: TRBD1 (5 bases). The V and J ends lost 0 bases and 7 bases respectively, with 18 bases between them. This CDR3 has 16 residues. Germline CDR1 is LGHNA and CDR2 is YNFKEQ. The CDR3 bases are TGTGCCAGCAGCCAAGAAATTCAGGGTCCCATGAGTGGCTACACCTTC. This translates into CASSQEIQGPMSGYTF.

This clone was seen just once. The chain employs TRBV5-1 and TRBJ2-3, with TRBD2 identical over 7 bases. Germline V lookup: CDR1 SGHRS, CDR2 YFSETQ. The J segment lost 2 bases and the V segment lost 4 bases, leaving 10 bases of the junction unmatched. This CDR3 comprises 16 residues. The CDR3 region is CASSGAPSGLTDTQYF. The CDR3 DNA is TGCGCCAGCAGCGGGGCTCCTAGCGGCCTCACAGATACGCAGTATTTT. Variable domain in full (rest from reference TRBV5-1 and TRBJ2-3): KAGVTQTPRYLIKTRGQQVTLSCSPISGHRSVSWYQQTPGQGLQFLFEYFSETQRNKGNFPGRFSGRQFSNSRSEMNVSTLELGDSALYLCASSGAPSGLTDTQYFGPGTRLTVL.

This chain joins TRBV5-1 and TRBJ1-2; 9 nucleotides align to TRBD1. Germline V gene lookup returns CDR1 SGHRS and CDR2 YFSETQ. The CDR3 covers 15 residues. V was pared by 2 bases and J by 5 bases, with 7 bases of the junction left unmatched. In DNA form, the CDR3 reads TGCGCCAGCAGCTTAGGGACAGGGTATACGTATGGCTACACCTTC. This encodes CASSLGTGYTYGYTF.